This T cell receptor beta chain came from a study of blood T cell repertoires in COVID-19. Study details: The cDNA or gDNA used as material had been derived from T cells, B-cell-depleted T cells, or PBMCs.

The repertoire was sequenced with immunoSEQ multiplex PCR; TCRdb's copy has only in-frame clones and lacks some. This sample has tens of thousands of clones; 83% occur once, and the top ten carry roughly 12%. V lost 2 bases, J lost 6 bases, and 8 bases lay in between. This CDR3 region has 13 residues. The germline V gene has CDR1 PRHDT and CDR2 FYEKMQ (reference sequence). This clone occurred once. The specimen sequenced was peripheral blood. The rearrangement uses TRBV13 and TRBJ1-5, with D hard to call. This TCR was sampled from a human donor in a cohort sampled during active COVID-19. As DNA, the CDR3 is TGTGCCAGCAGCTTAAACCGAGGTCAGCCCCAGCATTTT. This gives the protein CASSLNRGQPQHF. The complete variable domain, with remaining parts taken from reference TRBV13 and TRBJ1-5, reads AAGVIQSPRHLIKEKRETATLKCYPIPRHDTVYWYQQGPGQDPQFLISFYEKMQSDKGSIPDRFSAQQFSDYHSELNMSSLELGDSALYFCASSLNRGQPQHFGDGTRLSIL.